Described below is a single T cell receptor (beta chain) sequence and its context. Amplification used 60 Vbeta primers and 13 Jbeta primers. Clones were sequenced by immunoSEQ multiplex PCR, and TCRdb holds only the in-frame ones, with some missing. The sample lists 170,000 or so clones, 83% occurring once. This sample is part of a study of cytomegalovirus exposure and HLA in healthy donors. The origin of this receptor is a man aged 45 to 65 in good health and CMV-seronegative. The sequenced sample consisted of PBMCs.

In nucleotides, the CDR3 is TGTGCCAGCTCACCGGGCCAGATCTATCAGCCCCAGCATTTT. Its translation is CASSPGQIYQPQHF. The gene calls are TRBV18 and TRBJ1-5; D remains ambiguous. This CDR3 has 14 amino acids. CDR1 and CDR2 (germline): KGHSH, LQKENI. V lost 3 bases and J 5 bases, leaving 11 bases between the germline ends. Supplemented by reference TRBV18 and TRBJ1-5, the full variable domain reads NAGVMQNPRHLVRRRGQEARLRCSPMKGHSHVYWYRQLPEEGLKFMVYLQKENIIDESGMPKERFSAEFPKEGPSILRIQQVVRGDSAAYFCASSPGQIYQPQHFGDGTRLSIL.